Each of the 21 T cell receptor beta chains below was sequenced from the same sample in a study of radiotherapy plus CTLA-4 blockade in lung cancer (dated by TCRdb to between 2017 and 2018). To prepare the library, the immunoSEQ multiplex PCR assay was applied. TCRdb limited this immuneACCESS table to in-frame rearrangements with V and J called. A share of clones is missing; checked studies link under half to unresolved V genes, and the rest is unexplained. Across this sample there are tens of thousands of clones, with about 85% seen only once. Of the sample, 25% to 35% is held by the ten largest clones. Sample: peripheral blood, taken from a patient treated with radiotherapy plus ipilimumab. These receptors were taken from a human donor with non-small cell lung cancer whose response to radiotherapy plus ipilimumab could not be evaluated.

This chain links TRBV4-1 with TRBJ2-7, with 10 bases identical to TRBD1. Germline CDR1 and CDR2: MGHRA and YSYEKL. CDR3 length: 14 residues. With V trimmed by 1 base and J by 7 bases, 4 bases remained unmatched. The CDR3 reads CASSQGQGAREQYF. As DNA, the CDR3 is TGCGCCAGCAGCCAAGGACAGGGGGCGCGAGAGCAGTACTTC.

The chain employs TRBV2 and TRBJ1-4, with D possibly TRBD1 on 5 matching bases. Germline V gene lookup returns CDR1 SNHLY and CDR2 FYNNEI. Trimming stripped 6 bases from V and 0 bases from J, with 14 bases between. The CDR3 runs to 16 residues. The CDR3 loop reads CASRGGTSTTNEKLFF. As DNA, the CDR3 is TGTGCCAGCAGGGGAGGGACTTCAACAACTAATGAAAAACTGTTTTTT.

The chain employs TRBV5-4 and TRBJ2-7; 9 bases fit TRBD2. The CDR3 length is 15 residues. V shed 4 bases and J 4 bases; nucleotides not matched to a gene: 9. From germline, CDR1 is SGHNT and CDR2 YYREEE (reference sequence). CDR3 coding DNA: TGTGCCAGCAGCGGGCCGGGACTAGCAGTGTACGAGCAGTACTTC. This sequence encodes CASSGPGLAVYEQYF.

This chain uses TRBV6-5 with TRBJ1-1, with a possible D match to TRBD1 (6 bases). CDR1 MNHEY and CDR2 SVGAGI come from the germline V gene. This CDR3 region has 14 residues. The V gene lost 4 bases and the J gene lost 3 bases, with 12 bases spanning the gap. The chain's CDR3 is CASSSQGRHTEAFF. CDR3 bases: TGTGCCAGCAGTTCACAGGGTAGGCACACTGAAGCTTTCTTT.

This chain links TRBV28 with TRBJ2-3; 7 bases align to TRBD2. The CDR3 is 14 amino acids. V trimming: 2 bases; J trimming: 9 bases; junction bases outside the gene matches: 8. From germline, CDR1 is MDHEN and CDR2 SYDVKM. CDR3: CASSLIGGRDTQYF. CDR3 DNA sequence: TGTGCCAGCAGTTTAATCGGGGGGAGGGACACGCAGTATTTT.

A single count supports this clone. The CDR3, as DNA: TGTGCCAGCAGCTTAGCGGGGGCGGGTCTGAGCTCCTACGAGCAGTACTTC. As protein: CASSLAGAGLSSYEQYF. This chain uses TRBV7-2 with TRBJ2-7; D may be TRBD1 (6 bases). The germline V and J ends were trimmed by 0 bases and 0 bases, with 15 bases remaining between them. Germline CDR1 and CDR2: SGHTA and FQGNSA. CDR3 length equals 17 residues.

This sequence joins TRBV28 and TRBJ2-4; the match to TRBD1 covers 8 bases. Germline V gene sequence: CDR1 MDHEN, CDR2 SYDVKM. The CDR3 length is 16 residues. V dropped 6 bases and J dropped 6; count of bases not matched to a gene: 13. CDR3 in DNA: TGTGCCAGCAGGGGACAGGTCGGTGCCGGGGGAAACATTCAGTACTTC. It is translated as CASRGQVGAGGNIQYF.

The DNA of the CDR3 is TGTGCCAGCACCTACGGACAAAAGCAGTACTTC. This codes for CASTYGQKQYF. This chain links TRBV28 with TRBJ2-7, with a weak D call TRBD1 (5 bases). Germline CDR1 MDHEN, CDR2 SYDVKM. This CDR3 is 11 amino acids long. V lost 7 bases and J 8 bases, leaving 12 bases between the germline ends. Full variable domain (missing parts from reference TRBV28 and TRBJ2-7): DVKVTQSSRYLVKRTGEKVFLECVQDMDHENMFWYRQDPGLGLRLIYFSYDVKMKEKGDIPEGYSVSREKKERFSLILESASTNQTSMYLCASTYGQKQYFGPGTRLTVT.

The chain combines TRBV27 with TRBJ2-7, with TRBD2 matching over 9 bases. This CDR3 has 14 amino acids. V lost 5 bases to trimming and J lost 4 bases; unmatched junction nucleotides: 6. Germline CDR1 reads MNHEY; CDR2 reads SMNVEV (reference sequence). CDR3 DNA: TGTGCCAGCAGTAGTAGCGGGAGCGGTTACGAGCAGTACTTC. It encodes CASSSSGSGYEQYF.

This chain uses TRBV11-2 with TRBJ2-2; 13 nucleotides align to TRBD2. Trimming at V came to 7 bases and at J to 4 bases, leaving 9 bases not matched to a gene. The CDR3 is 17 amino acids. Germline V lookup: CDR1 SGHAT, CDR2 FQNNGV. CDR3 protein: CASNKLAGGFGTGELFF. In DNA, the CDR3 is TGTGCCAGCAACAAACTAGCGGGAGGGTTTGGCACCGGGGAGCTGTTTTTT. The variable domain in full, completed from reference TRBV11-2 and TRBJ2-2, reads EAGVAQSPRYKIIEKRQSVAFWCNPISGHATLYWYQQILGQGPKLLIQFQNNGVVDDSQLPKDRFSAERLKGVDSTLKIQPAKLEDSAVYLCASNKLAGGFGTGELFFGEGSRLTVL.

The rearrangement links TRBV15 to TRBJ2-2, with D possibly TRBD2 on 6 matching bases. CDR1 is LNHNV and CDR2 is YYDKDF in the germline V gene (reference sequence). V was trimmed by 0 bases and J by 0 bases, leaving 14 bases between them. The CDR3 is made up of 18 amino acids. CDR3 amino acids: CATSRDLSSVPNTGELFF. In nucleotides, the CDR3 is TGTGCCACCAGCAGAGACCTATCTAGCGTTCCGAACACCGGGGAGCTGTTTTTT.

The chain couples TRBV5-1 to TRBJ2-4, with D possibly matching TRBD1 (7 bases). Trimming stripped 0 bases from V and 7 bases from J, with 14 bases between. CDR1 is SGHRS, CDR2 YFSETQ, per germline. The CDR3 totals 15 residues. The DNA of the CDR3 is TGCGCCAGCAGCTTGGAACAGGGGAGGATGAACATTCAGTACTTC. Amino acids: CASSLEQGRMNIQYF.

The CDR3 DNA sequence: TGTGCCAGCAGCTTGGAGGAGGGGCCCGCTATCACAGATACGCAGTATTTT. Protein product: CASSLEEGPAITDTQYF. This rearrangement joins TRBV5-4 to TRBJ2-3, with D maybe TRBD2 (6 bases). The ends were cut back, 0 bases at V and 2 bases at J, with 16 bases in the middle. In germline, CDR1 is SGHNT, CDR2 YYREEE (reference sequence). CDR3 length: 17 amino acids.

This chain links TRBV19 with TRBJ1-2; 7 bases map to TRBD1. From germline, CDR1 is LNHDA and CDR2 SQIVND (reference sequence). This CDR3 is 14 amino acids long. The trim removed 8 bases at V and 4 bases at J, leaving 10 bases unmatched. The CDR3 sequence is CASSDRDPPYGYTF. CDR3 DNA sequence: TGTGCCAGTTCAGACAGGGACCCTCCCTATGGCTACACCTTC. Variable domain in full (rest from reference TRBV19 and TRBJ1-2): DGGITQSPKYLFRKEGQNVTLSCEQNLNHDAMYWYRQDPGQGLRLIYYSQIVNDFQKGDIAEGYSVSREKKESFPLTVTSAQKNPTAFYLCASSDRDPPYGYTFGSGTRLTVV.

The chain couples TRBV7-9 to TRBJ1-1; D not certain. The length of the CDR3 is 13 residues. CDR1 is SEHNR, CDR2 FQNEAQ, per germline (reference sequence). Trimming cost V 6 bases and J 6 bases, with 14 bases left between them. The CDR3 DNA reads as TGTGCCAGCAGTTCTATGACGGGTCCTGAAGCTTTCTTT. Its protein product is CASSSMTGPEAFF.

The J gene is TRBJ1-6, the V gene TRBV6-5; 7 nucleotides align to TRBD1. This CDR3 spans 14 amino acids. The ends lost 7 bases at V and 2 bases at J; junction bases unmatched: 2. The germline V gene has CDR1 MNHEY and CDR2 SVGAGI. The CDR3 DNA is TGTGCCAGCATGCAGGGGGCCTATAATTCACCCCTCCACTTT. This codes for CASMQGAYNSPLHF.

The chain joins TRBV15 to TRBJ2-7, with TRBD1 matching 9 bases. The CDR3 sequence is 17 residues long. The ends lost 0 bases at V and 5 bases at J; junction bases unmatched: 11. Germline V gives CDR1 LNHNV, CDR2 YYDKDF (reference sequence). The DNA for the CDR3 is TGTGCCACCAGCAGAGATCAGCTAGGGACAGGGAGGGACGAGCAGTACTTC. It codes for CATSRDQLGTGRDEQYF.

The chain employs TRBV5-5 and TRBJ1-1; D gene ambiguous. The CDR3 contains 16 residues. Germline CDR1 SGHKS, CDR2 YYEKEE (reference sequence). Trimming shortened V by 0 bases and J by 6 bases, and 18 bases separated the two germline ends. CDR3 in DNA: TGTGCCAGCAGCTTGGAATTCCCCGCCCTAAACTCTGAAGCTTTCTTT. Translated, it gives CASSLEFPALNSEAFF. Supplemented by reference TRBV5-5 and TRBJ1-1, the full variable domain reads DAGVTQSPTHLIKTRGQQVTLRCSPISGHKSVSWYQQVLGQGPQFIFQYYEKEERGRGNFPDRFSARQFPNYSSELNVNALLLGDSALYLCASSLEFPALNSEAFFGQGTRLTVV.

The rearrangement joins TRBV11-1 to TRBJ1-4, with D perhaps matching TRBD1 (5 bases). CDR3 size: 16 residues. V was cut by 2 bases and J by 1 base, with 11 bases left in between. Germline V gene lookup returns CDR1 SGHAT and CDR2 FQDESV (reference sequence). Written as DNA, the CDR3 is TGTGCCAGCAGCTTAAGGATCACAGGAACTAATGAAAAACTGTTTTTT. Translating gives CASSLRITGTNEKLFF.

The chain carries TRBV10-3 and TRBJ1-4; 7 bases are shared with TRBD1. The CDR3 is made up of 15 amino acids. Looked up from germline, CDR1 is ENHRY and CDR2 is SYGVKD. V lost 7 bases, J lost 5 bases, and 10 bases stayed unmatched. CDR3 nucleotides: TGTGCCATCAAAGGGGGCACAGGGTCGAATGAAAAACTGTTTTTT. It specifies CAIKGGTGSNEKLFF.

The chain carries TRBV19 and TRBJ1-1, with D uncertain. The germline V gene has CDR1 LNHDA and CDR2 SQIVND (reference sequence). The length of the CDR3 is 14 residues. Trimming removed 3 bases from V and 9 bases from J, with 17 bases in between. The DNA of the CDR3 is TGTGCCAGTAGTATCGGAGGGCGTCAAGTTAAAGCTTTCTTT. Amino acids: CASSIGGRQVKAFF.